This T cell receptor beta chain was identified during a study of blood T cell repertoires in COVID-19. For the study at large: From T cells, B-cell-depleted T cells, or PBMCs came the material, which was cDNA or gDNA.

This clone was seen a single time. Assay: immunoSEQ multiplex PCR; the TCRdb copy retains only in-frame clones and omits some. In the table there are approximately 44,000 clones, roughly 79% of which are singletons. This sequence was found in a woman older than 75 with acute or convalescent COVID-19. The material sequenced was peripheral blood.

Here the CDR3 reads CASSPLGQGQNQPQHF. CDR3 coding DNA: TGTGCCAGCTCACCACTGGGACAGGGGCAGAATCAGCCCCAGCATTTT. The chain uses TRBV18 and TRBJ1-5, with 10 bases that match TRBD1. In germline, CDR1 is KGHSH, CDR2 LQKENI. J gave up 4 bases and V 1 base, and 4 bases lay outside the gene matches. This CDR3 comprises 16 residues.